This passage covers 13 T cell receptor beta chains from one sample sequenced in a study of T-cell reconstitution after alpha-beta-depleted transplantation in children listed by TCRdb under 2016. The receptor library was made with PCR. TCRdb shows the sequencer as Illumina HiSeq 2500. TCR libraries were prepared with molecular barcoding, using unique molecular identifiers to normalize TCRbeta repertoire quantification. TCRdb trimmed the raw reads at Q25, called clones with MiXCR and kept productive beta chains. Here each entry gathers all rows of one CDR3 protein and keeps the most common genes and DNA. For this sample there are more than 200,000 distinct CDR3 sequences; around a sixth appear just once. In total, the top ten clones hold about two fifths of the sample. The meaning of the sample's treatment or condition label: allogeneic hematopoietic cell transplantation with graft depleted of TCRalphabeta T cells and CD19 B cells.

Material: PBMCs, mostly from graft donor cells, obtained 360 days after TCRalphabeta/CD19-depleted stem cell transplant. The receptors originated from a male patient aged 2 to 9 who had a stem cell transplant for acute lymphoblastic leukemia, so the T cells may come from the graft donor.

The chain is built from TRBV10-3 and TRBJ1-4, with 7 positions matching TRBD1. The J segment lost 7 bases and the V segment lost 0 bases, leaving 5 bases of the junction unmatched. CDR3 length equals 15 residues. The V gene's germline CDR1 is ENHRY and CDR2 SYGVKD. The CDR3 sequence: CAISESTGDSEKLFF. CDR3 bases: TGTGCCATCAGTGAGTCCACAGGGGATAGTGAAAAACTGTTTTTT.

The chain uses TRBV5-1 and TRBJ2-1; TRBD1 might be the D (6 bases). From germline, CDR1 is SGHRS and CDR2 YFSETQ. Trimming shortened V by 4 bases and J by 6 bases, and 32 bases separated the two germline ends. The CDR3 sequence is 20 residues long. The CDR3 sequence: CASSIRGTANLEERINEQFF. The CDR3 DNA sequence: TGCGCCAGCAGCATCAGGGGTACCGCGAATCTAGAGGAGAGAATCAATGAGCAGTTCTTC.

This sequence joins TRBV6-2 or TRBV6-3 and TRBJ2-5; D is ambiguous. The length of the CDR3 is 12 residues. V was pared by 5 bases and J by 5 bases, with 9 bases between. In germline, CDR1 is MNHEY, CDR2 SVGEGT. CDR3 amino acids: CASSPQTETQYF. The CDR3 nucleotides read TGTGCCAGCAGTCCTCAAACGGAGACCCAGTACTTC.

The genes are TRBV15 and TRBJ2-2, with D perhaps TRBD1 or TRBD2 (5 bases each). The CDR3 extends over 18 amino acids. V lost 1 base, J lost 4 bases, and 19 bases lay in between. CDR1 is LNHNV, CDR2 YYDKDF, per germline (reference sequence). The CDR3 DNA is TGTGCCACCAGCAGAGCGGAGAGGGTGTTTAGGGGCACCGGGGAGCTGTTTTTT. It specifies CATSRAERVFRGTGELFF.

This rearrangement joins TRBV29-1 to TRBJ2-3; D is ambiguous. Looked up from germline, CDR1 is SQVTM and CDR2 is ANQGSEA. V lost 6 bases and J 6 bases, leaving 7 bases between the germline ends. The CDR3 has 10 amino acids. The CDR3 bases are TGCAGCGTCCTAGGCGATACGCAGTATTTT. As protein: CSVLGDTQYF.

The rearrangement joins TRBV12-3 or TRBV12-4 to TRBJ1-2, with unresolved D. CDR3 length equals 12 residues. V was shortened by 2 bases and J by 10 bases, with 11 bases between the two germline ends. The CDR3 here is CASSLYTAVYTF. CDR3 coding DNA: TGTGCCAGCAGTTTATACACGGCTGTCTACACCTTC.

The chain combines TRBV4-2 with TRBJ2-1; 7 nucleotides line up with TRBD1. The J segment lost 8 bases and the V segment lost 1 base, leaving 17 bases of the junction unmatched. CDR3 length: 18 amino acids. Germline CDR1 is LGHNA and CDR2 is YNFKEQ. CDR3 protein: CASSQVWQGEKGRDEQFF. The CDR3 DNA reads as TGTGCCAGCAGCCAAGTTTGGCAGGGGGAGAAGGGCCGCGATGAGCAGTTCTTC.

V is TRBV6-5 and J is TRBJ1-1, with a tentative D call TRBD1 (6 bases). This CDR3 has 14 residues. Deletions cut 2 bases from V and 7 bases from J, with 14 bases between. CDR1 and CDR2 from the germline V gene are MNHEY and SVGAGI. The CDR3 nucleotides read TGTGCCAGCAGTTACATGGGAGGGGGGAGTGAAGCTTTCTTT. The encoded protein is CASSYMGGGSEAFF.

This chain uses TRBV11-2 with TRBJ2-3; 7 positions agree with TRBD2. Unmatched junction bases numbered 3, after V lost 1 base and J lost 5 bases. Germline values: CDR1 SGHAT, CDR2 FQNNGV. This CDR3 has 14 residues. The CDR3 DNA is TGTGCCAGCAGCTTAGTGGGAGGGGTAGATACGCAGTATTTT. Translation: CASSLVGGVDTQYF.

The chain couples TRBV11-2 to TRBJ2-1, with 7 bases fitting TRBD1. In germline, CDR1 is SGHAT, CDR2 FQNNGV. The J segment lost 5 bases and the V segment lost 4 bases, leaving 8 bases of the junction unmatched. The length of the CDR3 is 15 residues. The CDR3 sequence is CASSYRRQGDNEQFF. CDR3 DNA: TGTGCCAGCAGCTATAGGAGACAGGGTGACAATGAGCAGTTCTTC.

This clonotype occurred a few times. This sequence joins TRBV7-2 and TRBJ1-3, with D maybe TRBD1 (5 bases). The CDR3 length is 13 residues. Germline assignment: CDR1 SGHTA and CDR2 FQGNSA. Trimming cost V 4 bases and J 7 bases, with 11 bases left between them. CDR3 sequence: CASSYGTGNTIYF. CDR3 bases: TGTGCCAGCAGCTACGGGACGGGGAACACCATATATTTT.

In this sample, this clonotype turned up many times. The rearrangement links TRBV30 to TRBJ1-5; D remains ambiguous. This CDR3 has 14 amino acids. Trimming left V 0 bases short and J 0 bases short, with 6 bases between. Germline V CDR1 and CDR2: GTSNPN, SVGIG (reference sequence). CDR3 nucleotides: TGTGCCTGGAGTGTACCCCATAGCAATCAGCCCCAGCATTTT. Its protein product is CAWSVPHSNQPQHF.

This clonotype has only one observation. The gene calls are TRBV5-1 and TRBJ1-2; TRBD1 aligns across 8 bases. This CDR3 is built from 15 residues. Per the germline V gene, CDR1 is SGHRS and CDR2 is YFSETQ. J lost 5 bases, V lost 4 bases, and 10 bases had no gene match. CDR3 bases: TGCGCCAGCAGCGGTGGACAGGGACGATATTATGGCTACACCTTC. Protein sequence: CASSGGQGRYYGYTF.